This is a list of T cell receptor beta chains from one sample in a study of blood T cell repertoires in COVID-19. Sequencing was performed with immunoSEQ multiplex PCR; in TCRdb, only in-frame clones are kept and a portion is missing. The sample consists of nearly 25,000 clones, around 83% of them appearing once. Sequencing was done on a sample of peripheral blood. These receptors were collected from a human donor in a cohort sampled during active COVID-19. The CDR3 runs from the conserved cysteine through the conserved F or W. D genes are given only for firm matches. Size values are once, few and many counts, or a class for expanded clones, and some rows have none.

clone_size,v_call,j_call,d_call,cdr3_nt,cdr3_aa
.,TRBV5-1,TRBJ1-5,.,TGCGCCAGCAGCGGGGGCCACAATCAGCCCCAGCATTTT,CASSGGHNQPQHF
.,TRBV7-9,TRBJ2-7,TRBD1,TGTGCCAGCAGTTCTTGGACAGGGAATTTCTACGAGCAGTACTTC,CASSSWTGNFYEQYF
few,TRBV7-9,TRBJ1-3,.,TGTGCCAGCAGCTTATTTGGCGGGGAGTCCGTCTCTGGAAACACCATATATTTT,CASSLFGGESVSGNTIYF
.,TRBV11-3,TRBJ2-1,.,TGTGCCAGCAGCTTAGGGAGTCGTCCGTACAATGAGCAGTTCTTC,CASSLGSRPYNEQFF
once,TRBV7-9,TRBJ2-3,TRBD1,TGTGCCAGCGGACAGGGGCCAGATACGCAGTATTTT,CASGQGPDTQYF
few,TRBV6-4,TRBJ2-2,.,TGTGCCAGCAGTGAGACAGGAGAGGCCGGGGAGCTGTTTTTT,CASSETGEAGELFF
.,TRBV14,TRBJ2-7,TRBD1,TGTGCCAGCAGCCTCGCCGGGACAGGGGGCTCCTACGAGCAGTACTTC,CASSLAGTGGSYEQYF
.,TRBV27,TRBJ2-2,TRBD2,TGTGCCAGCAGTCTGAGGACTAGCGTTGAACACCGGGGAGCTGTTTTT,CASSLRTSVEHRGAVF
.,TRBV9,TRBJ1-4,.,TGTGCCAGCAGCGTAGCGATCGCAGGCAGTCAGGAAAAACTGTTTTTT,CASSVAIAGSQEKLFF
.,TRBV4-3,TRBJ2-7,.,TGCGCCAGCAGCCAAGGGGCGTCAGGGCAAGGGGAGCAGTACTTC,CASSQGASGQGEQYF
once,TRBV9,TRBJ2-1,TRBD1,TGTGCCAGCAGCGTAGCTGAGGGGGCTTCCTACAATGAGCAGTTCTTC,CASSVAEGASYNEQFF
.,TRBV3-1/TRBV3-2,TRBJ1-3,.,TGTGCCAGCAGCGCCAGGGCGGGAGGAAACACCATATATTTT,CASSARAGGNTIYF
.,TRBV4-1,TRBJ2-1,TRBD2,TGCGCCAGCAGCCAAGGCTGGACTAGCCAGAACGAGCAGTTCTTC,CASSQGWTSQNEQFF
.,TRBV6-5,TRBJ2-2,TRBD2,TGTGCCAGCAGCCAAGGACTAGCTCCGGGGGAGCTGTTTTTT,CASSQGLAPGELFF
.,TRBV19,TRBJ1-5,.,TGTGCCAGTAGTACCGCGACAGGATACGGCAATCAGCCCCAGCATTTT,CASSTATGYGNQPQHF
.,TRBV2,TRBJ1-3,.,TGTGCCAGCAGTGAAGATCTCTCTGGAAACACCATATATTTT,CASSEDLSGNTIYF
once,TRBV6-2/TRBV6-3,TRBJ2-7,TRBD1,TGTGCCAGCAGTCAGCCATCGCGGACAGGGATATCCTACGAGCAGTACTTC,CASSQPSRTGISYEQYF
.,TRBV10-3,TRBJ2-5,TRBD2,TGTGCCATCAGTCACGGACTAGCGGGGGGTGAAGAGACCCAGTACTTC,CAISHGLAGGEETQYF
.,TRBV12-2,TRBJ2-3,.,TGTGCAAGTCGCTTGGCTCTATGGCGGGAGGATCCCACAGATACGCAGTATTTT,CASRLALWREDPTDTQYF